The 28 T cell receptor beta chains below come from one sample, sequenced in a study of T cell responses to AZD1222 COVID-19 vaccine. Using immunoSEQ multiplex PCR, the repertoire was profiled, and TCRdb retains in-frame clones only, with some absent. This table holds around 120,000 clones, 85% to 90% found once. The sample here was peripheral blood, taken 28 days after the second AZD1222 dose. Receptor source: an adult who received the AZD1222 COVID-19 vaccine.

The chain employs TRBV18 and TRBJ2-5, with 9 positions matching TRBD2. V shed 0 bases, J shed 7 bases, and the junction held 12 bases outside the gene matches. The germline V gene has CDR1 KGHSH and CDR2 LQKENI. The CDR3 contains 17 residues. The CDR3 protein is CASSPPDSLAGFGTQYF. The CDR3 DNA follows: TGTGCCAGCTCACCACCGGACAGCCTAGCGGGGTTTGGGACCCAGTACTTC.

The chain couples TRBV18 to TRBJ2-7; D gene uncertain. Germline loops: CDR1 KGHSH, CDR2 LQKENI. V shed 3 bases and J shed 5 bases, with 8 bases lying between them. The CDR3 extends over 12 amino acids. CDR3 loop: CASSPNENEQYF. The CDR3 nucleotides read TGTGCCAGCTCACCTAACGAGAACGAGCAGTACTTC.

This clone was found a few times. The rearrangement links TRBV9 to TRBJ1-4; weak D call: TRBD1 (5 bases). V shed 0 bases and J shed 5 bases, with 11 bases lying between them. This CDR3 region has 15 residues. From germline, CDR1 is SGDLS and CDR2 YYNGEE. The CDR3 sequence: CASSVATVPNEKLFF. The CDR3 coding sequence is TGTGCCAGCAGCGTAGCGACAGTCCCCAATGAAAAACTGTTTTTT.

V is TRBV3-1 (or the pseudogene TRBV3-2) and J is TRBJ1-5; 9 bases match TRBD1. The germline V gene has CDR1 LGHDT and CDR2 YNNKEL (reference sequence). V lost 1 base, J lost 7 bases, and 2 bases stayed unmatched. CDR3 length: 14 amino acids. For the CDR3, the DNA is TGTGCCAGCAGCCAAGTTGGGACAGGGCAGCCCCAGCATTTT. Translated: CASSQVGTGQPQHF.

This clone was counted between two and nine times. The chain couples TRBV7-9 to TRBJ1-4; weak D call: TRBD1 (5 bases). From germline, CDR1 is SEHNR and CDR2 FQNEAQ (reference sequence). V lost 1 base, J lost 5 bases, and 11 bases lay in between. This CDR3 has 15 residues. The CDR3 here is CASSLGDGTNEKLFF. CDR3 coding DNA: TGTGCCAGCAGCTTAGGGGACGGTACAAATGAAAAACTGTTTTTT.

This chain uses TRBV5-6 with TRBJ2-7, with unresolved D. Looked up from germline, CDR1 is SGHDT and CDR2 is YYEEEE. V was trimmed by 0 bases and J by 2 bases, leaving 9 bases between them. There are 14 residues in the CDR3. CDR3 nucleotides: TGTGCCAGCAGCTTGGGACCTCGGCCCTACGAGCAGTACTTC. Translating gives CASSLGPRPYEQYF.

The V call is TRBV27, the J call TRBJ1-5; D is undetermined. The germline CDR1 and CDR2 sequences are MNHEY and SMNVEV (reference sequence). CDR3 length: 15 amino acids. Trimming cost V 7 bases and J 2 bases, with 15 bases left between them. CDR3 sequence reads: CASTPSRTGNQPQHF. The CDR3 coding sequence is TGTGCCAGCACTCCCTCGAGGACGGGCAATCAGCCCCAGCATTTT.

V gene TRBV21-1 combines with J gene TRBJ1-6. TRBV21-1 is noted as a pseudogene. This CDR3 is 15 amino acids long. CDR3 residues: CASSKGGGLNSPLHF. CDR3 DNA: TGTGCCAGCAGCAAAGGGGGGGGGTTGAATTCACCCCTCCACTTT.

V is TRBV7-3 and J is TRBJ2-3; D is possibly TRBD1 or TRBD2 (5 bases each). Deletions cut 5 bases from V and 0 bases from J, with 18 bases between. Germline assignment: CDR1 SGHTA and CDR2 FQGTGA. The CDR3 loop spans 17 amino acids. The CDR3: CASSPPGAISSTDTQYF. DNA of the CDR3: TGTGCCAGCAGCCCTCCCGGGGCAATATCTAGCACAGATACGCAGTATTTT.

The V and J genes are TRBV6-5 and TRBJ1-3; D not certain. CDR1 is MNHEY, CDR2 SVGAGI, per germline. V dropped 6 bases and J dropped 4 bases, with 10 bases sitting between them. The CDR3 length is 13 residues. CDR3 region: CASRRLLGNTIYF. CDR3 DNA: TGTGCCAGCAGGCGCCTATTAGGAAACACCATATATTTT.

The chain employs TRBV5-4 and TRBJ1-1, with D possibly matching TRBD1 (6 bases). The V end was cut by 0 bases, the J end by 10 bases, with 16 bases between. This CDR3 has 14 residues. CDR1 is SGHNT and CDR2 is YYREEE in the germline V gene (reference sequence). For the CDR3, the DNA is TGTGCCAGCAGCTTGGGGGGGGCGGGGGTGGGAGCTTTCTTT. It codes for CASSLGGAGVGAFF.

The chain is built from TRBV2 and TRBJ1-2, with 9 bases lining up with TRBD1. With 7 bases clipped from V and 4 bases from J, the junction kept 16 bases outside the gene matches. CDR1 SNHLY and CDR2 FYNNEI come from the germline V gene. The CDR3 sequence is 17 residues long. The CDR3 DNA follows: TGTGCCAGCATACCTTTACCGGGACAGGGTTTCGTCTATGGCTACACCTTC. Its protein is CASIPLPGQGFVYGYTF.

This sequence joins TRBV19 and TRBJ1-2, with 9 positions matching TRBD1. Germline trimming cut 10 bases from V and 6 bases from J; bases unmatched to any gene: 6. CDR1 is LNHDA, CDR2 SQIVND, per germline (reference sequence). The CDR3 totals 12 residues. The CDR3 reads CATKQGADGYTF. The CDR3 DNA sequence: TGTGCCACTAAACAGGGGGCCGATGGCTACACCTTC.

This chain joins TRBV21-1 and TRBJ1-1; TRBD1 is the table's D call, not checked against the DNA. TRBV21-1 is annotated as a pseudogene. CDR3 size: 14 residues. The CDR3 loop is CASTTTGGYTEAFF. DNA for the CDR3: TGTGCCAGCACCACAACAGGGGGTTACACTGAAGCTTTCTTT.

CDR3 amino acids: CASSARTSGRVADTQYF. The CDR3 DNA is TGTGCCAGCAGCGCCCGGACTAGCGGGAGGGTGGCAGATACGCAGTATTTT. The chain combines TRBV9 with TRBJ2-3, with 15 bases that match TRBD2. This CDR3 has 17 residues. J gave up 4 bases and V 3 bases, and 6 bases lay outside the gene matches. CDR1 is SGDLS and CDR2 is YYNGEE in the germline V gene.

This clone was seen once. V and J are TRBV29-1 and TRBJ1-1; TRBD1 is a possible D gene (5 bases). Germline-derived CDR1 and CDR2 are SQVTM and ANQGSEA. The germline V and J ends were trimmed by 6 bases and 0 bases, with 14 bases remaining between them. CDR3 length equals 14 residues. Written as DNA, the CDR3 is TGCAGCGTCCAAAATACAGGCTTGAACACTGAAGCTTTCTTT. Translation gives CSVQNTGLNTEAFF.

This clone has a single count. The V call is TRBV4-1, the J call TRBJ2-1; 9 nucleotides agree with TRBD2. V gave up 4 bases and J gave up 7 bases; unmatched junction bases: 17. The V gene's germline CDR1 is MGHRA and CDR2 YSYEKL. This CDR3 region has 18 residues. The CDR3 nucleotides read TGCGCCAGCAGCCTACAACGGACTAGCGCCGGGAAGTGGAATGAGCAGTTCTTC. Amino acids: CASSLQRTSAGKWNEQFF.

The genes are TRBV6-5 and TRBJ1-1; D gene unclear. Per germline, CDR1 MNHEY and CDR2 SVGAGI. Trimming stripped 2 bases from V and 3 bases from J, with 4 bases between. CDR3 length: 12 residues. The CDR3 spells CASSYEYTEAFF. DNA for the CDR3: TGTGCCAGCAGTTACGAATACACTGAAGCTTTCTTT.

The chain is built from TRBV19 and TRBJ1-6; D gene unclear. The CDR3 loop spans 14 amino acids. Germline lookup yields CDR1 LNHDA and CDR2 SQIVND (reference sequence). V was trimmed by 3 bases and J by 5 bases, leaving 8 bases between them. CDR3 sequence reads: CASSIEVNNSPLHF. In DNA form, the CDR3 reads TGTGCCAGTAGTATCGAGGTCAATAATTCACCCCTCCACTTT.

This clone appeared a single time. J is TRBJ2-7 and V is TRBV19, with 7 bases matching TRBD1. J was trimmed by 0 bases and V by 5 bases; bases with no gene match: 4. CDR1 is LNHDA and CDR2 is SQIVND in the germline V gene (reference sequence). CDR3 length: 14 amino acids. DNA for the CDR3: TGTGCCAGTAGTCCGGGACAGAGCTCCTACGAGCAGTACTTC. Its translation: CASSPGQSSYEQYF. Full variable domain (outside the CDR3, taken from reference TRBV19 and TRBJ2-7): DGGITQSPKYLFRKEGQNVTLSCEQNLNHDAMYWYRQDPGQGLRLIYYSQIVNDFQKGDIAEGYSVSREKKESFPLTVTSAQKNPTAFYLCASSPGQSSYEQYFGPGTRLTVT.

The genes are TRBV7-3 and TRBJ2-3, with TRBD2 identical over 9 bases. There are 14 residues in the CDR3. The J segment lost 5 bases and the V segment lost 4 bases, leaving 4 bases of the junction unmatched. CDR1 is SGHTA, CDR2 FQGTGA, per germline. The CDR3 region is CASSYSGSGDTQYF. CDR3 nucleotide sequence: TGTGCCAGCAGCTATAGCGGGAGCGGAGATACGCAGTATTTT. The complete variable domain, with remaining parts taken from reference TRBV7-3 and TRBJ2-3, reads GAGVSQTPSNKVTEKGKYVELRCDPISGHTALYWYRQSLGQGPEFLIYFQGTGAADDSGLPNDRFFAVRPEGSVSTLKIQRTERGDSAVYLCASSYSGSGDTQYFGPGTRLTVL.

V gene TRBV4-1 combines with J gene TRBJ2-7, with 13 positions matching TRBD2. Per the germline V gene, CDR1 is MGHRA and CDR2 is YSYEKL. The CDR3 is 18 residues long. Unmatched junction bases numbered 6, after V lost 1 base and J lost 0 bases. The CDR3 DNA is TGCGCCAGCAGCCAAGGACTAGCGGGGGGCTCGAGCTCCTACGAGCAGTACTTC. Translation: CASSQGLAGGSSSYEQYF.

CDR3 coding DNA: TGTGCCAGCAGTTCATCCTCGGCCTCGTCAGCTTTCTTT. Translated, it gives CASSSSSASSAFF. The V and J genes are TRBV28 and TRBJ1-1, with D unclear. This CDR3 has 13 residues. V gave up 4 bases and J gave up 10 bases, with 16 bases separating them. The germline V gene encodes CDR1 MDHEN and CDR2 SYDVKM.

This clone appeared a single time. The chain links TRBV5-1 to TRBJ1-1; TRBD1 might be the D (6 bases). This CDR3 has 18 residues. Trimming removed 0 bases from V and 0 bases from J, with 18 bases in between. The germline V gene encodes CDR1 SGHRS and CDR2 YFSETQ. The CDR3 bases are TGCGCCAGCAGCTTGGCTGTTGGTCTAGGGGGACTGAACACTGAAGCTTTCTTT. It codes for CASSLAVGLGGLNTEAFF.

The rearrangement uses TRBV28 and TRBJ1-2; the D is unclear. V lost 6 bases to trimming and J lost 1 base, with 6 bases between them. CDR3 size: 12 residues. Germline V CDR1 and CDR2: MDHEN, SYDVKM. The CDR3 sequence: CASRGRNYGYTF. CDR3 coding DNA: TGTGCCAGCAGGGGCCGTAACTATGGCTACACCTTC.

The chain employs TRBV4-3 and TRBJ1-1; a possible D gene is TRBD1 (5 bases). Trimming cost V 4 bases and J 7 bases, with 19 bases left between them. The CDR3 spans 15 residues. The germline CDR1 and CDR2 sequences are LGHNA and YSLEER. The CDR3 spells CASSREYGGAGEAFF. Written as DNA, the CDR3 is TGCGCCAGCAGCCGGGAATATGGCGGGGCCGGTGAAGCTTTCTTT.

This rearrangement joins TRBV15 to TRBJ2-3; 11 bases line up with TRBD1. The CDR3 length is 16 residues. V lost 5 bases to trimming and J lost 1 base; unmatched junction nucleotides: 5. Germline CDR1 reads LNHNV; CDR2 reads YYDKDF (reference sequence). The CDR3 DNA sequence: TGTGCCACCAGCGAGGGACAGGGGGGAGGCACAGATACGCAGTATTTT. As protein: CATSEGQGGGTDTQYF.

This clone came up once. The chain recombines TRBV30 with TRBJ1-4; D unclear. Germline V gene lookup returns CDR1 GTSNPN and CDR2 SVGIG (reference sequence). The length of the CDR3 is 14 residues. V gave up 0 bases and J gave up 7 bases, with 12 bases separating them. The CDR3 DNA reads TGTGCCTGGAGTGTAGGGCACGCAGGTGAAAAACTGTTTTTT. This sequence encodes CAWSVGHAGEKLFF.